This TCR beta chain emerged from a study of Ad26.COV2.S vaccination and SARS-CoV-2 variants. Described treatment: about 20 received Ad26.COV2.S at low or high dose, single or two shots; about 5 received placebo; per-sample allocation not given. Samples analyzed were those drawn on day 63 after the first vaccine or placebo injection. This table comes from immunoSEQ multiplex PCR, and its TCRdb copy is limited to in-frame clones, with some not included. Of 350,000 to 500,000 clones listed, 90% are singletons. V lost 3 bases and J 0 bases, leaving 8 bases between the germline ends. CDR1 and CDR2 (germline): SEHNR, FQNEAQ (reference sequence). The CDR3 extends over 14 amino acids.

This chain connects TRBV7-9 to TRBJ1-1; D remains unclear. Sequenced material: peripheral blood, taken in a trial of Ad26.COV2.S vaccine versus placebo. The sequence was collected from a person aged 18-60 years who received the Ad26.COV2.S COVID-19 vaccine or a placebo. In DNA, the CDR3 is TGTGCCAGCAGCTTCGGATTTTTGAACACTGAAGCTTTCTTT. Translation: CASSFGFLNTEAFF.